The 27 T cell receptor beta chains below were found in one sample sequenced in a study of vaccination and CD4 T cells after COVID-19. One entry per CDR3 protein results from TCRdb running MiXCR on the PCR reads. The data contain fewer than 20,000 distinct CDR3 sequences, just over 60% of them singletons. The starting material was CD4+ T cells from blood, obtained after SARS-CoV-2 vaccination. The receptor source for this set is a human donor who had recovered from COVID-19.

There are a few counts of this clonotype. This rearrangement joins TRBV18 to TRBJ2-3; D gene uncertain. V was clipped by 4 bases and J by 0 bases, with 8 bases between them. Germline V gene lookup returns CDR1 KGHSH and CDR2 LQKENI. This CDR3 region has 14 residues. CDR3 DNA sequence: TGTGCCAGCTCACGTTCCGGGAGCACAGATACGCAGTATTTT. Residues: CASSRSGSTDTQYF.

This rearrangement joins TRBV7-9 to TRBJ1-5; no clear D gene. This CDR3 spans 13 amino acids. V lost 5 bases to trimming and J lost 4 bases, with 9 bases between them. Germline assignment: CDR1 SEHNR and CDR2 FQNEAQ (reference sequence). CDR3 in DNA: TGTGCCAGCAGCCAAGACCGAAATCAGCCCCAGCATTTT. Amino acids: CASSQDRNQPQHF.

CDR3 loop: CASSPYRAGEETQYF. CDR3 coding DNA: TGTGCCAGCAGCCCTTACCGGGCGGGAGAGGAGACCCAGTACTTC. This rearrangement joins TRBV6-2 or TRBV6-3 to TRBJ2-5, with 7 nucleotides matching TRBD2. Germline CDR1 reads MNHEY; CDR2 reads SVGEGT. V trimming: 6 bases; J trimming: 5 bases; junction bases outside the gene matches: 12. The CDR3 has 15 residues.

This clonotype occurred a few times. The CDR3 loop reads CSARDVAGGGSYNEQFF. DNA of the CDR3: TGCAGTGCTAGAGACGTAGCGGGAGGAGGATCCTACAATGAGCAGTTCTTC. The genes are TRBV20-1 and TRBJ2-1; TRBD2 aligns across 10 bases. The CDR3 totals 17 residues. Germline V gene data show CDR1 as DFQATT and CDR2 as SNEGSKA (reference sequence). V shed 0 bases and J 1 base; nucleotides not matched to a gene: 6.

This clonotype was seen a handful of times. The gene calls are TRBV7-9 and TRBJ2-4; the match to TRBD1 covers 7 bases. V shed 2 bases, J shed 6 bases, and the junction held 4 bases outside the gene matches. Germline CDR1 SEHNR, CDR2 FQNEAQ (reference sequence). The length of the CDR3 is 14 residues. DNA for the CDR3: TGTGCCAGCAGCTTAACAGGGGATTCAAACATTCAGTACTTC. Amino acids: CASSLTGDSNIQYF.

This clonotype has a single count. J is TRBJ2-1 and V is TRBV28; D might be TRBD1 or TRBD2, each matching 5 bases. V lost 3 bases and J 9 bases, leaving 21 bases between the germline ends. The CDR3 sequence is 16 residues long. Germline CDR1 and CDR2: MDHEN and SYDVKM. The CDR3 bases are TGTGCCAGCAGTTTGAATCTTGTTAGTCGGGGCAGTGAGCAGTTCTTC. Its translation: CASSLNLVSRGSEQFF.

This clonotype was detected only a few times. This chain joins TRBV6-1 and TRBJ1-1, with 9 bases matching TRBD1. Germline lookup yields CDR1 MNHNS and CDR2 SASEGT. The length of the CDR3 is 14 residues. Trimming cost V 6 bases and J 5 bases; bases outside gene matches: 7. The CDR3 here is CASSRDRVGTEAFF. CDR3 DNA sequence: TGTGCCAGCAGCCGGGACAGGGTTGGGACTGAAGCTTTCTTT.

The chain links TRBV6-1 to TRBJ2-7; D possibly corresponds to TRBD2 (7 bases). CDR1 MNHNS and CDR2 SASEGT come from the germline V gene. The CDR3 loop spans 14 amino acids. The V gene lost 5 bases and the J gene lost 0 bases, with 11 bases spanning the gap. CDR3 sequence: CASSPAGASYEQYF. In DNA form, the CDR3 reads TGTGCCAGCAGTCCCGCGGGGGCCTCCTACGAGCAGTACTTC.

The chain employs TRBV25-1 and TRBJ2-2; D gene unclear. The CDR3 is 13 amino acids. The germline V gene encodes CDR1 MGHDK and CDR2 SYGVNS. The V end lost 4 bases, the J end lost 4 bases, and 7 bases lay between the germline ends. Written as DNA, the CDR3 is TGTGCCAGCAGTGCGGGTATCACCGGGGAGCTGTTTTTT. Amino acids: CASSAGITGELFF.

V and J are TRBV20-1 and TRBJ2-7, with TRBD2 matching 7 bases. J gave up 5 bases and V 7 bases, and 8 bases lay outside the gene matches. The CDR3 sequence is 12 residues long. Germline values: CDR1 DFQATT, CDR2 SNEGSKA (reference sequence). For the CDR3, the DNA is TGCAGTGGAGCTAGCGGCCAAAACGAGCAGTACTTC. This codes for CSGASGQNEQYF.

This chain connects TRBV18 to TRBJ2-5; TRBD2 matches 9 bases. The CDR3 runs 15 residues. J lost 4 bases, V lost 1 base, and 4 bases had no gene match. Germline values: CDR1 KGHSH, CDR2 LQKENI. CDR3 residues: CASSPRLAGTETQYF. CDR3 coding DNA: TGTGCCAGCTCACCACGTCTAGCGGGAACAGAGACCCAGTACTTC.

The genes are TRBV18 and TRBJ2-3, with 7 bases lining up with TRBD1. This CDR3 region has 14 residues. The V gene end was trimmed by 6 bases and the J gene end by 0 bases; junction bases not matched to a gene: 3. The germline CDR1 and CDR2 sequences are KGHSH and LQKENI. The CDR3 loop is CASSGTASTDTQYF. The CDR3 coding sequence is TGTGCCAGCTCGGGGACAGCTAGCACAGATACGCAGTATTTT.

This clonotype has only a few counts. V usage is TRBV7-2 and J usage is TRBJ2-5; 8 bases match TRBD2. V was clipped by 5 bases and J by 4 bases; unmatched bases: 12. The CDR3 has 16 residues. CDR1 is SGHTA and CDR2 is FQGNSA in the germline V gene. The CDR3 DNA reads TGTGCCAGCAGCCCCTTTATCGGGAGGGCCACAGAGACCCAGTACTTC. Translating it yields CASSPFIGRATETQYF.

This clonotype was seen a handful of times. The chain combines TRBV19 with TRBJ2-5; TRBD1 aligns across 7 bases. J lost 3 bases, V lost 3 bases, and 1 base had no gene match. Germline V CDR1 and CDR2: LNHDA, SQIVND (reference sequence). The CDR3 covers 13 residues. This CDR3 is CASSIGTEETQYF. CDR3 DNA: TGTGCCAGTAGTATCGGGACAGAAGAGACCCAGTACTTC.

V gene TRBV6-1 combines with J gene TRBJ1-3, with D possibly matching TRBD1 (6 bases). This CDR3 contains 15 residues. V was shortened by 6 bases and J by 0 bases, with 12 bases between the two germline ends. Per germline, CDR1 MNHNS and CDR2 SASEGT. Here the CDR3 reads CASREQGNSGNTIYF. DNA of the CDR3: TGTGCCAGCAGGGAACAGGGCAACTCTGGAAACACCATATATTTT.

The rearrangement joins TRBV7-8 to TRBJ2-1; 14 bases are a match to TRBD2. The CDR3 contains 15 residues. The trim removed 5 bases at V and 8 bases at J, leaving 5 bases unmatched. Per the germline V gene, CDR1 is SGHVS and CDR2 is FQNEAQ. The CDR3 DNA reads TGTGCCAGCAGCGCCGGGACTAGCGGGAGTCATGAGCAGTTCTTC. Translating gives CASSAGTSGSHEQFF.

This clonotype was counted only a few times. The V call is TRBV20-1, the J call TRBJ1-2; 9 bases map to TRBD1. Germline V gene lookup returns CDR1 DFQATT and CDR2 SNEGSKA (reference sequence). The CDR3 spans 14 residues. After removal of 5 bases from V and 5 bases from J, the junction contained 9 bases not matched to a gene. This chain's CDR3 is CSALRDRVLYGYTF. As DNA, the CDR3 is TGCAGTGCTCTCCGGGACAGGGTTTTGTATGGCTACACCTTC.

This clonotype was detected only once. The rearrangement joins TRBV20-1 to TRBJ2-7; TRBD1 aligns across 10 bases. J gave up 6 bases and V 6 bases, and 11 bases lay outside the gene matches. Germline lookup yields CDR1 DFQATT and CDR2 SNEGSKA (reference sequence). The CDR3 length is 14 residues. CDR3 loop: CSASGGTGVGEQYF. The CDR3 nucleotides are TGCAGTGCAAGCGGCGGGACAGGGGTAGGCGAGCAGTACTTC.

The chain combines TRBV7-2 with TRBJ2-3; no clear D gene. Germline V gene sequence: CDR1 SGHTA, CDR2 FQGNSA. Trimming took off 5 bases at V and 6 bases at J, with 6 bases between the two ends. This CDR3 region has 11 residues. This chain's CDR3 is CASSVLDTQYF. CDR3 DNA: TGTGCCAGCAGCGTATTGGATACGCAGTATTTT.

The chain links TRBV15 to TRBJ2-2, with a weak D call TRBD1 (5 bases). Germline-derived CDR1 and CDR2 are LNHNV and YYDKDF (reference sequence). This CDR3 is 16 amino acids long. Between the trimmed V and J ends, which lost 0 bases and 4 bases, there was a span of 12 bases. CDR3 in amino acids: CATSRDREGITGELFF. CDR3 in DNA: TGTGCCACCAGCAGAGACAGGGAAGGGATCACCGGGGAGCTGTTTTTT.

The V gene is TRBV2, the J gene TRBJ2-5; D gene unclear. Germline V CDR1 and CDR2: SNHLY, FYNNEI. This CDR3 comprises 13 residues. V was clipped by 6 bases and J by 7 bases, with 15 bases between them. The CDR3 reads CASRITEVGTQYF. The CDR3 coding sequence is TGTGCCAGCAGGATAACAGAGGTTGGGACCCAGTACTTC.

The chain recombines TRBV9 with TRBJ2-3, with D unresolved. The CDR3 consists of 16 residues. Trimming cost V 3 bases and J 0 bases, with 14 bases left between them. Germline V gives CDR1 SGDLS, CDR2 YYNGEE. CDR3 protein: CASSGPEAASTDTQYF. In DNA form, the CDR3 reads TGTGCCAGCAGCGGACCAGAAGCAGCTAGCACAGATACGCAGTATTTT.

The chain employs TRBV2 and TRBJ1-5, with TRBD1 matching over 7 bases. The CDR3 has 14 residues. The germline CDR1 and CDR2 sequences are SNHLY and FYNNEI. V lost 5 bases to trimming and J lost 3 bases; unmatched junction nucleotides: 4. For the CDR3, the DNA is TGTGCCAGCAGTCGGGACAGATTCAATCAGCCCCAGCATTTT. Amino acid sequence: CASSRDRFNQPQHF.

The V gene is TRBV20-1, the J gene TRBJ2-2; D unresolved. The CDR3 is 13 amino acids. Germline V lookup: CDR1 DFQATT, CDR2 SNEGSKA (reference sequence). Deletions cut 4 bases from V and 7 bases from J, with 13 bases between. This CDR3 reads CSAIENGVGELFF. The CDR3 nucleotides read TGCAGTGCTATTGAAAATGGGGTCGGGGAGCTGTTTTTT.

The chain joins TRBV4-1 to TRBJ2-1, with 10 bases that match TRBD1. V lost 4 bases and J lost 5; bases outside the gene matches: 11. The CDR3 is made up of 17 amino acids. Looked up from germline, CDR1 is MGHRA and CDR2 is YSYEKL. The CDR3 here is CASSLFAGQGVNNEQFF. The CDR3 bases are TGCGCCAGCAGCCTTTTTGCCGGACAGGGGGTGAACAATGAGCAGTTCTTC.

The chain couples TRBV20-1 to TRBJ1-4, with D perhaps TRBD1 (5 bases). Trimming left V 5 bases short and J 0 bases short, with 10 bases between. Germline V gene sequence: CDR1 DFQATT, CDR2 SNEGSKA (reference sequence). This CDR3 has 14 amino acids. CDR3 region: CSAGGHATNEKLFF. The CDR3 region has the DNA TGCAGTGCTGGCGGACACGCAACTAATGAAAAACTGTTTTTT.

The chain couples TRBV30 to TRBJ1-6; D possibly corresponds to TRBD1 (5 bases). From germline, CDR1 is GTSNPN and CDR2 SVGIG (reference sequence). Trimming took 2 bases from V and 10 from J, leaving 15 bases between them. The CDR3 consists of 14 residues. The CDR3 loop is CAWSLGGGNSPLHF. CDR3 nucleotides: TGTGCCTGGAGTCTGGGTGGGGGAAACTCACCCCTCCACTTT.